This TCR beta chain was found in a study of human T cells and chemical hapten exposure. This CDR3 contains 14 residues. V lost 5 bases, J lost 5 bases, and 16 bases lay in between. This clonotype came up a few times. The sample's time point: pre-sensitization, week 0. Stated treatment: therapeutic diphenylcyclopropenone sensitization with weekly scalp DPC. TCRdb passed the RACE reads through MiXCR, listing each CDR3 protein once. There are tens of thousands of distinct CDR3 sequences in the sample; 7.5% to 9% occur only once, and 1% to 1.5% lies in the top ten. This chain uses TRBV12-3 or TRBV12-4 with TRBJ2-7, with D possibly matching TRBD2 (6 bases). The sequencing here drew on whole blood, taken in connection with sensitization to the hapten diphenylcyclopropenone (DPC). The receptor was derived from a woman in her 50s with alopecia areata. Some clones in this sample may be carry-over from other donors' samples. For the CDR3, the DNA is TGTGCCAGCAGTGGGGCGAGGGAGGCCCACGAGCAGTACTTC. Amino acids: CASSGAREAHEQYF.